What follows are 32 T cell receptor beta chains derived from one specimen sequenced in a study of blood T cell repertoires in COVID-19. The repertoire was sequenced with immunoSEQ multiplex PCR; TCRdb's copy has only in-frame clones and lacks some. The sample has 140,000 or so clones; 65% to 85% are singletons. Sequenced: peripheral blood. The source is a human donor in a cohort sampled during active COVID-19.

The gene calls are TRBV13 and TRBJ2-2; maybe TRBD2 (5 bases). The V end was cut by 0 bases, the J end by 7 bases, with 15 bases between. Germline V gene data show CDR1 as PRHDT and CDR2 as FYEKMQ (reference sequence). The CDR3 is 16 amino acids. The CDR3 DNA sequence: TGTGCCAGCAGCTTAGGCCTGGGAGCCCACCGCGGGGAGCTGTTTTTT. It is translated as CASSLGLGAHRGELFF.

V and J are TRBV11-2 and TRBJ1-5; TRBD1 is a possible D gene (5 bases). V lost 5 bases to trimming and J lost 4 bases, with 9 bases between them. The length of the CDR3 is 13 residues. Germline V gene data show CDR1 as SGHAT and CDR2 as FQNNGV. DNA of the CDR3: TGTGCCAGCAGCCACGGGGGGAATCAGCCCCAGCATTTT. Amino acids: CASSHGGNQPQHF.

J is TRBJ2-6 and V is TRBV5-1; TRBD1 agrees at 10 bases. Germline trimming cut 4 bases from V and 2 bases from J; bases unmatched to any gene: 0. The CDR3 runs 15 residues. From germline, CDR1 is SGHRS and CDR2 YFSETQ. CDR3 protein: CASSGQGAGANVLTF. CDR3 nucleotides: TGCGCCAGCAGCGGACAGGGGGCTGGGGCCAACGTCCTGACTTTC.

The V gene is TRBV15, the J gene TRBJ2-3; possible D gene TRBD1, 5 bases. Germline CDR1 is LNHNV and CDR2 is YYDKDF (reference sequence). This CDR3 region has 15 residues. The V end lost 0 bases, the J end lost 6 bases, and 13 bases lay between the germline ends. CDR3 sequence reads: CATSRERGRVDTQYF. For the CDR3, the DNA is TGTGCCACCAGCAGAGAAAGGGGAAGGGTGGATACGCAGTATTTT. The entire variable domain, with the rest obtained from reference TRBV15 and TRBJ2-3, is as follows: DAMVIQNPRYQVTQFGKPVTLSCSQTLNHNVMYWYQQKSSQAPKLLFHYYDKDFNNEADTPDNFQSRRPNTSFCFLDIRSPGLGDTAMYLCATSRERGRVDTQYFGPGTRLTVL.

V and J are TRBV14 and TRBJ2-7, with 9 bases that match TRBD1. The CDR3 totals 20 residues. Germline V gene lookup returns CDR1 SGHDN and CDR2 FVKESK. Germline trimming cut 4 bases from V and 3 bases from J; bases unmatched to any gene: 22. DNA for the CDR3: TGTGCCAGCAGCCTAAAGGGGACAGGGCGAGTAGGGGCCCGGGTCTACGAGCAGTACTTC. Residues: CASSLKGTGRVGARVYEQYF.

The chain joins TRBV2 to TRBJ2-7, with D perhaps matching TRBD1 (6 bases). This CDR3 spans 14 amino acids. Germline loops: CDR1 SNHLY, CDR2 FYNNEI. V lost 4 bases to trimming and J lost 3 bases, with 13 bases between them. DNA for the CDR3: TGTGCCAGCAGTGTCCAGAAAGGGGGCTACGAGCAGTACTTC. Translated: CASSVQKGGYEQYF. Combining the CDR3 with reference TRBV2 and TRBJ2-7 gives the whole variable domain EPEVTQTPSHQVTQMGQEVILRCVPISNHLYFYWYRQILGQKVEFLVSFYNNEISEKSEIFDDQFSVERPDGSNFTLKIRSTKLEDSAMYFCASSVQKGGYEQYFGPGTRLTVT.

This chain joins TRBV19 and TRBJ1-4; 8 nucleotides align to TRBD1. This CDR3 is built from 13 residues. The J segment lost 7 bases and the V segment lost 8 bases, leaving 6 bases of the junction unmatched. CDR1 and CDR2 from the germline V gene are LNHDA and SQIVND (reference sequence). CDR3 DNA: TGTGCCAGTGAGTCAGGGGGCAGTGAAAAACTGTTTTTT. This codes for CASESGGSEKLFF.

Regarding this clone: Other DNA sequences of this sample code for an identical CDR3. V usage is TRBV5-1 and J usage is TRBJ2-3, with 11 nucleotides matching TRBD2. Germline V lookup: CDR1 SGHRS, CDR2 YFSETQ. CDR3 length: 15 amino acids. The V segment lost 5 bases and the J segment 6 bases; nucleotides outside the gene matches: 8. CDR3 protein: CASSPGTSGPDTQYF. The CDR3 coding sequence is TGCGCCAGCAGTCCCGGGACTAGCGGTCCGGATACGCAGTATTTT.

This clone has just one count. Other DNA sequences in the same sample also yield this CDR3. The chain carries TRBV5-1 and TRBJ1-6; the match to TRBD1 covers 7 bases. This CDR3 comprises 14 residues. Germline V lookup: CDR1 SGHRS, CDR2 YFSETQ. V was pared by 4 bases and J by 6 bases, with 4 bases of the junction left unmatched. For the CDR3, the DNA is TGCGCCAGCAGCCGGGACAGAGGTAATTCACCCCTCCACTTT. Protein: CASSRDRGNSPLHF.

The J gene is TRBJ2-7, the V gene TRBV6-5; D remains ambiguous. Deletions cut 5 bases from V and 3 bases from J, with 5 bases between. The CDR3 consists of 11 residues. Per germline, CDR1 MNHEY and CDR2 SVGAGI. In DNA form, the CDR3 reads TGTGCCAGCAGTCACATCTACGAGCAGTACTTC. Translated, it gives CASSHIYEQYF.

The gene calls are TRBV6-2 or TRBV6-3 and TRBJ2-5; 10 bases are shared with TRBD1. Germline CDR1 reads MNHEY; CDR2 reads SVGEGT. The length of the CDR3 is 18 residues. V trimming: 2 bases; J trimming: 5 bases; junction bases outside the gene matches: 14. CDR3 nucleotide sequence: TGTGCCAGCAGTTACGAAACCGGGACAGGGGTTGGCCGGGAGACCCAGTACTTC. Translated, it gives CASSYETGTGVGRETQYF.

The J gene is TRBJ1-4, the V gene TRBV28; D ambiguous. V lost 7 bases, J lost 8 bases, and 8 bases lay in between. CDR1 is MDHEN, CDR2 SYDVKM, per germline. The CDR3 sequence is 11 residues long. CDR3 residues: CASIGGEKLFF. CDR3 in DNA: TGTGCCAGCATTGGAGGCGAAAAACTGTTTTTT.

The chain is built from TRBV19 and TRBJ2-1, with D possibly matching TRBD1 (5 bases). The CDR3 has 16 residues. Germline CDR1 and CDR2: LNHDA and SQIVND (reference sequence). V was cut by 4 bases and J by 6 bases, with 19 bases left in between. CDR3 in amino acids: CASSTLGRGDFNEQFF. CDR3 in DNA: TGTGCCAGTAGTACCCTCGGTAGGGGTGACTTCAATGAGCAGTTCTTC.

The genes are TRBV5-6 and TRBJ2-5; TRBD2 matches 13 bases. Unmatched junction bases numbered 11, after V lost 5 bases and J lost 1 base. The CDR3 length is 18 residues. CDR1 is SGHDT and CDR2 is YYEEEE in the germline V gene. The DNA of the CDR3 is TGTGCCAGCAGACGACCCGGGACTAGCGGGGACTTCCAAGAGACCCAGTACTTC. Amino acids: CASRRPGTSGDFQETQYF.

This clone occurred once. The chain links TRBV27 to TRBJ2-7; 9 nucleotides align to TRBD1. Trimming took 1 base from V and 2 from J; bases not matched to a gene: 0. The CDR3 covers 14 residues. Germline V gene sequence: CDR1 MNHEY, CDR2 SMNVEV (reference sequence). CDR3 loop: CASSLYRGPYEQYF. CDR3 DNA: TGTGCCAGCAGTTTATACAGGGGGCCCTACGAGCAGTACTTC.

The chain employs TRBV4-1 and TRBJ1-5, with 9 bases that match TRBD1. Trimming at V came to 5 bases and at J to 6 bases, leaving 5 bases not matched to a gene. The CDR3 is 14 residues long. CDR1 is MGHRA and CDR2 is YSYEKL in the germline V gene. The CDR3, as DNA: TGCGCCAGCAGCTCCGGGACAGGGTTTCAGCCCCAGCATTTT. Protein sequence: CASSSGTGFQPQHF.

The chain is built from TRBV18 and TRBJ1-2, with 12 bases matching TRBD1. CDR1 and CDR2 (germline): KGHSH, LQKENI. The CDR3 loop spans 18 amino acids. The V and J ends lost 0 bases and 5 bases, in that order; junction bases with no gene match: 10. Here the CDR3 DNA reads TGTGCCAGCTCACCACCCCGGGACAGGGGGCCCAGGGTATATGGCTACACCTTC. Its protein product is CASSPPRDRGPRVYGYTF.

The CDR3 sequence is CATNRRDSSYNEQFF. CDR3 bases: TGTGCCACCAATAGGCGGGACAGCTCCTACAATGAGCAGTTCTTC. V and J are TRBV15 and TRBJ2-1, with a possible D match to TRBD1 (7 bases). The germline CDR1 and CDR2 sequences are LNHNV and YYDKDF (reference sequence). V shed 7 bases and J shed 0 bases, with 13 bases lying between them. The CDR3 is made up of 15 amino acids.

The V and J genes are TRBV3-1 (or the pseudogene TRBV3-2) and TRBJ1-3; 7 nucleotides match TRBD1. The CDR3 length is 14 residues. CDR1 and CDR2 from the germline V gene are LGHDT and YNNKEL (reference sequence). Trimming removed 4 bases from V and 1 base from J; junction bases left unmatched: 1. The CDR3 coding sequence is TGTGCCAGCAGCCGACAGGGTTCTGGAAACACCATATATTTT. It yields the protein CASSRQGSGNTIYF.

This clone was recorded a few times. This sequence joins TRBV24-1 and TRBJ1-5; D gene ambiguous. Germline-derived CDR1 and CDR2 are KGHDR and SFDVKD. V shed 5 bases and J shed 4 bases, with 5 bases lying between them. CDR3 length: 12 residues. The DNA of the CDR3 is TGTGCCACCAGTGCCGGGAATCAGCCCCAGCATTTT. This encodes CATSAGNQPQHF.

The genes are TRBV5-6 and TRBJ1-4, with D uncertain. CDR1 and CDR2 (germline): SGHDT, YYEEEE. The V end lost 5 bases, the J end lost 0 bases, and 14 bases lay between the germline ends. This CDR3 comprises 16 residues. CDR3 in amino acids: CASSKTTGTTNEKLFF. The CDR3 DNA is TGTGCCAGCAGTAAAACGACGGGAACAACTAATGAAAAACTGTTTTTT. The full variable domain, completed using reference TRBV5-6 and TRBJ1-4, is DAGVTQSPTHLIKTRGQQVTLRCSPKSGHDTVSWYQQALGQGPQFIFQYYEEEERQRGNFPDRFSGHQFPNYSSELNVNALLLGDSALYLCASSKTTGTTNEKLFFGSGTQLSVL.

The CDR3 sequence: CSVAPRQGAPGYTF. The CDR3 DNA sequence: TGCAGCGTGGCCCCTCGGCAGGGGGCGCCTGGCTACACCTTC. The chain combines TRBV29-1 with TRBJ1-2, with 8 nucleotides matching TRBD1. Germline V gene lookup returns CDR1 SQVTM and CDR2 ANQGSEA. The CDR3 runs 14 residues. The J segment lost 7 bases and the V segment lost 6 bases, leaving 13 bases of the junction unmatched.

The chain links TRBV5-5 to TRBJ2-5, with D uncertain. The V gene lost 0 bases and the J gene lost 5 bases, with 8 bases spanning the gap. In germline, CDR1 is SGHKS, CDR2 YYEKEE (reference sequence). This CDR3 spans 13 amino acids. CDR3 in amino acids: CASSLVSPETQYF. CDR3 nucleotide sequence: TGTGCCAGCAGCTTGGTTAGTCCGGAGACCCAGTACTTC.

The CDR3, as DNA: TGTGCCAGCAGAAGACAGGGGGGAACTGAAGCTTTCTTT. Protein: CASRRQGGTEAFF. The V and J genes are TRBV27 and TRBJ1-1, with TRBD1 matching 9 bases. The V gene end was trimmed by 6 bases and the J gene end by 5 bases; junction bases not matched to a gene: 4. In germline, CDR1 is MNHEY, CDR2 SMNVEV (reference sequence). The CDR3 spans 13 residues.

The DNA of the CDR3 is TGTGCCAGCAGCTTAAAGTTGGGGGACTACTATGGCTACACCTTC. Encoded protein: CASSLKLGDYYGYTF. This chain links TRBV7-2 with TRBJ1-2; tentative D call: TRBD1 (5 bases). This CDR3 contains 15 residues. V lost 2 bases to trimming and J lost 3 bases, with 13 bases between them. Germline loops: CDR1 SGHTA, CDR2 FQGNSA.

The chain recombines TRBV5-1 with TRBJ2-4; possibly TRBD1 for D (6 bases). The CDR3 is 17 residues long. V lost 0 bases to trimming and J lost 6 bases, with 19 bases between them. Per the germline V gene, CDR1 is SGHRS and CDR2 is YFSETQ. CDR3 amino acids: CASSLEDRSLARNIQYF. As DNA, the CDR3 is TGCGCCAGCAGCTTGGAAGACAGGTCCCTGGCGAGAAACATTCAGTACTTC.

The chain has TRBV2 and TRBJ2-3, with TRBD1 as a possible D gene (6 bases). The CDR3 is made up of 15 amino acids. In germline, CDR1 is SNHLY, CDR2 FYNNEI. V lost 1 base and J lost 1, with 9 bases in between. Written as DNA, the CDR3 is TGTGCCAGCAGTGAAGAAGGGGGTGGCACAGATACGCAGTATTTT. Its protein is CASSEEGGGTDTQYF.

This chain connects TRBV12-3 or TRBV12-4 to TRBJ1-2; D perhaps matches TRBD1 (5 bases). Trimming left V 6 bases short and J 4 bases short, with 12 bases between. The CDR3 totals 13 residues. This CDR3 is CASSPDRLYGYTF. CDR3 nucleotide sequence: TGTGCCAGCAGCCCTGACAGACTCTATGGCTACACCTTC.

The rearrangement links TRBV2 to TRBJ2-7, with TRBD1 matching over 8 bases. Germline CDR1 is SNHLY and CDR2 is FYNNEI. Trimming removed 4 bases from V and 2 bases from J; junction bases left unmatched: 16. The CDR3 is 18 residues long. CDR3 amino acids: CASSVPGQVFAPTYEQYF. CDR3 DNA: TGTGCCAGCAGTGTGCCGGGACAGGTATTTGCCCCAACCTACGAGCAGTACTTC.

The chain couples TRBV7-9 to TRBJ2-5; possibly TRBD1 for D (6 bases). The CDR3 consists of 16 residues. Germline V CDR1 and CDR2: SEHNR, FQNEAQ (reference sequence). Trimming cost V 4 bases and J 3 bases, with 18 bases left between them. The CDR3 protein is CASSSQVTGLKETQYF. The CDR3 bases are TGTGCCAGCAGCTCCCAAGTTACAGGGCTTAAAGAGACCCAGTACTTC.

This chain connects TRBV11-2 to TRBJ2-2; 8 bases fit TRBD2. This CDR3 has 16 amino acids. The V and J ends lost 1 base and 6 bases, in that order; junction bases with no gene match: 7. Looked up from germline, CDR1 is SGHAT and CDR2 is FQNNGV. CDR3 bases: TGTGCCAGCAGCTTAGGATCGCGGGGGGTGGCCGGGGAGCTGTTTTTT. Encoded protein: CASSLGSRGVAGELFF.

This clone was seen a handful of times. The rearrangement uses TRBV5-1 and TRBJ2-5; D remains ambiguous. CDR3 length equals 12 residues. CDR1 and CDR2 (germline): SGHRS, YFSETQ. Trimming removed 0 bases at V and 4 bases at J, with 4 bases between. This CDR3 is CASSLDGETQYF. In DNA form, the CDR3 reads TGCGCCAGCAGCTTGGACGGAGAGACCCAGTACTTC.